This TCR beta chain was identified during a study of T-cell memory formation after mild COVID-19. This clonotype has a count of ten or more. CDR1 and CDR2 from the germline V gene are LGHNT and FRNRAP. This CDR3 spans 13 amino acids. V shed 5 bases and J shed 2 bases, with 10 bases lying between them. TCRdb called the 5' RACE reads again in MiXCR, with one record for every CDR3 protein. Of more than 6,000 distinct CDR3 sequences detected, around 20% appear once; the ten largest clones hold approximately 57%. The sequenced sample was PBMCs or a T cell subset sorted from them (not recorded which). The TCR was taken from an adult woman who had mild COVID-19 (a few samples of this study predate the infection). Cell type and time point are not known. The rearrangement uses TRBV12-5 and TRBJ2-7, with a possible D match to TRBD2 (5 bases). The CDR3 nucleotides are TGTGCTAGTGGTATAGGACTTCCCTACGAGCAGTACTTC. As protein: CASGIGLPYEQYF.